This TCR beta chain appears in the sequencing data of a study of blood T cell repertoires in COVID-19. Across the whole study: PBMCs, B-cell-depleted T cells, or T cells were the source of the cDNA or gDNA that made up the material.

There are 12 residues in the CDR3. Germline lookup yields CDR1 SNHLY and CDR2 FYNNEI. V dropped 5 bases and J dropped 4 bases, with 8 bases sitting between them. Original processing methods: Cell counts per sample came from amplifying reference gene primers. Here immunoSEQ multiplex PCR was the method, and the copy in TCRdb shows in-frame clones only, minus some. V, J and clone size are those of that table, while D and trimming were read from the DNA. This sample has a few hundred thousand clones, with 65% to 90% found just once. This sequence was found in a man aged 45-65 years with active or convalescent COVID-19. Sequences were obtained from peripheral blood. The chain links TRBV2 to TRBJ1-2, with D uncertain. The CDR3, as DNA: TGTGCCAGCAGTTCGCGGGGCTATGGCTACACCTTC. Its translation: CASSSRGYGYTF.